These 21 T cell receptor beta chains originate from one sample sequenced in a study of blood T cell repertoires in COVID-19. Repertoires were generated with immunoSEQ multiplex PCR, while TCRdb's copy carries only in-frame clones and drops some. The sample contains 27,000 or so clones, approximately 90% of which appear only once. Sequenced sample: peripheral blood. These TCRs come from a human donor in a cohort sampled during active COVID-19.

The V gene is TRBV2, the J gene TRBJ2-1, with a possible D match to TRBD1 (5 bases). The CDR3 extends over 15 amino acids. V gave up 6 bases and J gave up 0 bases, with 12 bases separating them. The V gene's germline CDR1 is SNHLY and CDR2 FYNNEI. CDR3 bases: TGTGCCAGCAGCCAGGGTTCCAGCTCCTACAATGAGCAGTTCTTC. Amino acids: CASSQGSSSYNEQFF.

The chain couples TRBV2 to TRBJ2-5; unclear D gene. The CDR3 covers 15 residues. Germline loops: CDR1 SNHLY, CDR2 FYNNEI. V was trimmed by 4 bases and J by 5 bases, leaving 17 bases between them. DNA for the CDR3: TGTGCCAGCAGTGTCAGCCACAGCTCCGGTGAGACCCAGTACTTC. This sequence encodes CASSVSHSSGETQYF. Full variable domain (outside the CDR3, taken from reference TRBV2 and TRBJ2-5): EPEVTQTPSHQVTQMGQEVILRCVPISNHLYFYWYRQILGQKVEFLVSFYNNEISEKSEIFDDQFSVERPDGSNFTLKIRSTKLEDSAMYFCASSVSHSSGETQYFGPGTRLLVL.

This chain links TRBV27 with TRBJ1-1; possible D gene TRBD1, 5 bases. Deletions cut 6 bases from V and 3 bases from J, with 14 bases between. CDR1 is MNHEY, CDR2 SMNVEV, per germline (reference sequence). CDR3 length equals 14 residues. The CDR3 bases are TGTGCCAGCAGGAAGACAGCACAGTACACTGAAGCTTTCTTT. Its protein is CASRKTAQYTEAFF.

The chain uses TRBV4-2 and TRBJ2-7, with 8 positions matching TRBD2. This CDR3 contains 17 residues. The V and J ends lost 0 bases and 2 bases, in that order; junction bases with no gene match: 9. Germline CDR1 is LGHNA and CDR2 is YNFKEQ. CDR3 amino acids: CASSQDLWRGEPYEQYF. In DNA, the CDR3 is TGTGCCAGCAGCCAAGATCTATGGCGGGGGGAACCCTACGAGCAGTACTTC.

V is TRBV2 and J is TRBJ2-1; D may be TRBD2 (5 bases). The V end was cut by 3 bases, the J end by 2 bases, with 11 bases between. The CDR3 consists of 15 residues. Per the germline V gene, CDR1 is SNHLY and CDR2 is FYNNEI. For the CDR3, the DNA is TGTGCCAGCAGTGATAGTGGGAGCCCCTACAATGAGCAGTTCTTC. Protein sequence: CASSDSGSPYNEQFF.

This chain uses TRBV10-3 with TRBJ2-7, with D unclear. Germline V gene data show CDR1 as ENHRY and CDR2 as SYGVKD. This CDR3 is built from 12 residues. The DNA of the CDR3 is TGTGCTTCCCGGAGCGTTTCCTACGAGCAGTACTTC. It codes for CASRSVSYEQYF.

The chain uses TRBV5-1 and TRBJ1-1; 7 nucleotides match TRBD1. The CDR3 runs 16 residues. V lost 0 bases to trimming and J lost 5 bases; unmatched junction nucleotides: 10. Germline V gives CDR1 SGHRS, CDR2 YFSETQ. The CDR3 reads CASSLGNTGDKTEAFF. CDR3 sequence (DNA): TGCGCCAGCAGCTTGGGGAACACAGGGGACAAGACTGAAGCTTTCTTT. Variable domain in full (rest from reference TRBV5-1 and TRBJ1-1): KAGVTQTPRYLIKTRGQQVTLSCSPISGHRSVSWYQQTPGQGLQFLFEYFSETQRNKGNFPGRFSGRQFSNSRSEMNVSTLELGDSALYLCASSLGNTGDKTEAFFGQGTRLTVV.

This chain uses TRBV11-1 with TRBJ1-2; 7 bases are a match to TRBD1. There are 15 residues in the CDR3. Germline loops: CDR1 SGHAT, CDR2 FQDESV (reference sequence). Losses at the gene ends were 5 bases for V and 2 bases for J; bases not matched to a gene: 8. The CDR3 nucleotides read TGTGCCAGCAGCCCTGGAGGGGGCACAAACTATGGCTACACCTTC. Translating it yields CASSPGGGTNYGYTF.

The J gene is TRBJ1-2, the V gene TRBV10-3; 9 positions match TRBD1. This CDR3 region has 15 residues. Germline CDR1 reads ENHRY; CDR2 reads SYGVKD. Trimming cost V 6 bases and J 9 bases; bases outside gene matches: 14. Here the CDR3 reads CAISKSAGTGNSYTF. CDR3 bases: TGTGCCATCAGCAAATCAGCCGGGACAGGGAACAGCTACACCTTC.

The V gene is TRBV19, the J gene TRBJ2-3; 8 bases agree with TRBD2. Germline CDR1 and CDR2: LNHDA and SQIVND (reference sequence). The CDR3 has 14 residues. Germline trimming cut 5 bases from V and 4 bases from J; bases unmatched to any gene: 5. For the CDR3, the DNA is TGTGCCAGTAGTCCTAGCGGGCAAGCAGATACGCAGTATTTT. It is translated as CASSPSGQADTQYF. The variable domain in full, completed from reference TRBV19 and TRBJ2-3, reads DGGITQSPKYLFRKEGQNVTLSCEQNLNHDAMYWYRQDPGQGLRLIYYSQIVNDFQKGDIAEGYSVSREKKESFPLTVTSAQKNPTAFYLCASSPSGQADTQYFGPGTRLTVL.

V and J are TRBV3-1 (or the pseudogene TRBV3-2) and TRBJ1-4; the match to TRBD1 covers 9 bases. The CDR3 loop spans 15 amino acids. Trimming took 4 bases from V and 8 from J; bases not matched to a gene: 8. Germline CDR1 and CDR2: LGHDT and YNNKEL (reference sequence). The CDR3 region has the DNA TGTGCCAGCAGCCGACCGGGACAGGGTTTCGAAAAACTGTTTTTT. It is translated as CASSRPGQGFEKLFF.

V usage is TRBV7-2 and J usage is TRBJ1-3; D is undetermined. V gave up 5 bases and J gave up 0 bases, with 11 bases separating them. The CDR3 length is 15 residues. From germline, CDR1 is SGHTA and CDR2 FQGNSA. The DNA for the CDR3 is TGTGCCAGCAGCCCATACAAAAGCTCTGGAAACACCATATATTTT. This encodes CASSPYKSSGNTIYF.

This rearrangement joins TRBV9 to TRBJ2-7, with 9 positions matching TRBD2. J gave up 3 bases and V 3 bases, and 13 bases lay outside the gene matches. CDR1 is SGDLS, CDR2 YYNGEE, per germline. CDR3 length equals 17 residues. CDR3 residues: CASSGGLASHPGYEQYF. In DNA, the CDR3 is TGTGCCAGCAGCGGCGGACTAGCGAGCCACCCTGGCTACGAGCAGTACTTC.

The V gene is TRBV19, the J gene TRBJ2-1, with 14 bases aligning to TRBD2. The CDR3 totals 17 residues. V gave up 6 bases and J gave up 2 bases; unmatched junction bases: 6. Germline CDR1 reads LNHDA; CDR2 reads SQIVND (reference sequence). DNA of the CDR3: TGTGCCAGTAGGGCGACTAGCGGGAGGGGGACCTACAATGAGCAGTTCTTC. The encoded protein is CASRATSGRGTYNEQFF.

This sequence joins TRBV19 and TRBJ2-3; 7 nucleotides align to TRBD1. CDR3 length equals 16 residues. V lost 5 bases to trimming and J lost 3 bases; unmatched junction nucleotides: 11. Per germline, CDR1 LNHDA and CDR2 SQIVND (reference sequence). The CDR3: CASSLTPGQPTDTQYF. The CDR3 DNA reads TGTGCCAGTAGTCTGACACCGGGACAGCCAACAGATACGCAGTATTTT. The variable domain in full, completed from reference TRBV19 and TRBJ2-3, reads DGGITQSPKYLFRKEGQNVTLSCEQNLNHDAMYWYRQDPGQGLRLIYYSQIVNDFQKGDIAEGYSVSREKKESFPLTVTSAQKNPTAFYLCASSLTPGQPTDTQYFGPGTRLTVL.

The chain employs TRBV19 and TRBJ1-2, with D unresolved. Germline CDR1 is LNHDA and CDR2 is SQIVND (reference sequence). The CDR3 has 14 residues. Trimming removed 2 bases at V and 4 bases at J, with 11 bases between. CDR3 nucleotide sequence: TGTGCCAGTAGTATACAGGCATCCGGCTATGGCTACACCTTC. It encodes CASSIQASGYGYTF.

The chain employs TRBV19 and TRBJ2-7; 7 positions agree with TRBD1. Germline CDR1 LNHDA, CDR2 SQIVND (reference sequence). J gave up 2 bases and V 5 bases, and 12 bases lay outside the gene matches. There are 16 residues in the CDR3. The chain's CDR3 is CASSFRQGLGPYEQYF. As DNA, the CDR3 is TGTGCCAGTAGTTTCCGACAGGGTTTAGGGCCCTACGAGCAGTACTTC.

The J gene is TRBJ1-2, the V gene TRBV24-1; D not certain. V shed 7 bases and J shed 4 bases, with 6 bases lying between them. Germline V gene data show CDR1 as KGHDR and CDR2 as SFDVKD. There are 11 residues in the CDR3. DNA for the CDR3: TGTGCCACCAGGGGCAGCTATGGCTACACCTTC. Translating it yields CATRGSYGYTF.

The CDR3 is CASSDLGSAGELFF. The CDR3 region has the DNA TGTGCCAGCAGTGACCTAGGTAGTGCCGGGGAGCTGTTTTTT. The chain joins TRBV6-6 to TRBJ2-2, with unresolved D. This CDR3 is 14 amino acids long. The germline V gene encodes CDR1 MNHNY and CDR2 SVGAGI (reference sequence). Trimming pared 5 bases from V and 6 bases from J, leaving 13 bases between.

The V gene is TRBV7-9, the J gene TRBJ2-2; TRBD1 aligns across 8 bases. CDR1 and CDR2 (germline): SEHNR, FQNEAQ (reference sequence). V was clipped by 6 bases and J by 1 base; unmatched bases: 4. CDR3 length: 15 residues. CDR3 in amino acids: CASRTGTGNTGELFF. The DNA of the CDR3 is TGTGCCAGCAGAACCGGGACAGGGAACACCGGGGAGCTGTTTTTT.

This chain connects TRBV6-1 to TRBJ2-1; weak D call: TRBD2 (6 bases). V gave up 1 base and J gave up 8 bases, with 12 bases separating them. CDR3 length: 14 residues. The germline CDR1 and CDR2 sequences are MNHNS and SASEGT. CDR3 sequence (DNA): TGTGCCAGCAGTGAAGGTGCGGGGCTGGATGAGCAGTTCTTC. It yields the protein CASSEGAGLDEQFF.